One sample yielded the 27 T cell receptor beta chains listed below, sequenced in a study of cytomegalovirus exposure and HLA in healthy donors. 13 Jbeta primers and 60 Vbeta primers were used for the PCR. Some clones are missing from TCRdb's copy, which holds only in-frame ones; the method was immunoSEQ multiplex PCR. The sample shows about 210,000 clones, over 75% of them seen only once. Sequencing used PBMCs. Receptor source: a male donor in good health and CMV-seronegative.

The chain is built from TRBV5-1 and TRBJ2-7; D perhaps matches TRBD2 (5 bases). Trimming took off 2 bases at V and 4 bases at J, with 7 bases between the two ends. The CDR3 totals 12 residues. Germline assignment: CDR1 SGHRS and CDR2 YFSETQ. In DNA form, the CDR3 reads TGCGCCAGCAGCTTACCGGGATACGAGCAGTACTTC. Translating it yields CASSLPGYEQYF.

The chain joins TRBV27 to TRBJ2-1; the match to TRBD1 covers 7 bases. The CDR3 runs 16 residues. Germline CDR1 reads MNHEY; CDR2 reads SMNVEV (reference sequence). The V segment lost 3 bases and the J segment 9 bases; nucleotides outside the gene matches: 14. The CDR3 spells CASSFRRDSNFGEQFF. For the CDR3, the DNA is TGTGCCAGCAGTTTTAGAAGGGACAGTAATTTTGGTGAGCAGTTCTTC.

This chain uses TRBV28 with TRBJ1-1; 11 bases agree with TRBD1. V shed 2 bases and J 4 bases; nucleotides not matched to a gene: 3. The CDR3 runs 15 residues. Germline V gene lookup returns CDR1 MDHEN and CDR2 SYDVKM. The chain's CDR3 is CASSLPGTGGTEAFF. In DNA form, the CDR3 reads TGTGCCAGCAGTTTACCCGGGACAGGGGGCACTGAAGCTTTCTTT.

This chain joins TRBV5-1 and TRBJ2-7, with a possible D match to TRBD1 (5 bases). The CDR3 has 14 residues. CDR1 and CDR2 (germline): SGHRS, YFSETQ. Trimming removed 4 bases from V and 9 bases from J, with 20 bases in between. The CDR3 here is CASSPDIPAKWQYF. Here the CDR3 DNA reads TGCGCCAGCAGCCCGGACATCCCGGCTAAGTGGCAGTACTTC.

The V gene is TRBV7-9, the J gene TRBJ1-1; TRBD1 matches 8 bases. The CDR3 runs 15 residues. Germline CDR1 SEHNR, CDR2 FQNEAQ (reference sequence). Trimming removed 0 bases from V and 1 base from J; junction bases left unmatched: 1. The CDR3 region is CASSLADRGNTEAFF. For the CDR3, the DNA is TGTGCCAGCAGCTTAGCAGACAGGGGGAACACTGAAGCTTTCTTT.

V usage is TRBV4-2 and J usage is TRBJ1-3; D might be TRBD1 (6 bases). V was cut by 0 bases and J by 4 bases, with 10 bases left in between. The CDR3 sequence is 15 residues long. Germline V gives CDR1 LGHNA, CDR2 YNFKEQ. The CDR3 DNA follows: TGTGCCAGCAGCCAAGATAGGGGGAAAGGAAACACCATATATTTT. Translation gives CASSQDRGKGNTIYF.

The chain employs TRBV11-2 and TRBJ2-1, with 7 bases lining up with TRBD2. This CDR3 contains 14 residues. V lost 6 bases to trimming and J lost 5 bases; unmatched junction nucleotides: 7. Germline V gives CDR1 SGHAT, CDR2 FQNNGV. The CDR3 coding sequence is TGTGCCAGCAGGAGTCTAGCGGAAAACAATGAGCAGTTCTTC. This translates into CASRSLAENNEQFF.

This sequence joins TRBV7-9 and TRBJ1-1, with D perhaps TRBD1 (5 bases). The germline CDR1 and CDR2 sequences are SEHNR and FQNEAQ (reference sequence). CDR3 size: 12 residues. Between the trimmed V and J ends, which lost 5 bases and 11 bases, there was a span of 15 bases. The chain's CDR3 is CASSGGGVGAFF. Here the CDR3 DNA reads TGTGCCAGCAGCGGGGGAGGGGTTGGCGCTTTCTTT.

V is TRBV28 and J is TRBJ2-7, with a possible D match to TRBD2 (5 bases). Germline V CDR1 and CDR2: MDHEN, SYDVKM. Trimming cost V 6 bases and J 4 bases, with 10 bases left between them. The CDR3 has 12 residues. The CDR3 DNA sequence: TGTGCCAGCAGCCGGGATTCTTACGAGCAGTACTTC. Translation gives CASSRDSYEQYF. Supplemented by reference TRBV28 and TRBJ2-7, the full variable domain reads DVKVTQSSRYLVKRTGEKVFLECVQDMDHENMFWYRQDPGLGLRLIYFSYDVKMKEKGDIPEGYSVSREKKERFSLILESASTNQTSMYLCASSRDSYEQYFGPGTRLTVT.

The V call is TRBV19, the J call TRBJ1-4; D possibly corresponds to TRBD1 (6 bases). Germline CDR1 reads LNHDA; CDR2 reads SQIVND (reference sequence). CDR3 length equals 14 residues. V lost 8 bases, J lost 6 bases, and 16 bases lay in between. This CDR3 reads CASRRLTGYEKLFF. CDR3 DNA sequence: TGTGCCAGTCGCCGGCTTACAGGGTATGAAAAACTGTTTTTT.

The V call is TRBV27, the J call TRBJ1-1; 9 positions agree with TRBD1. V gave up 4 bases and J gave up 6 bases; unmatched junction bases: 12. The CDR3 covers 16 residues. Germline CDR1 MNHEY, CDR2 SMNVEV (reference sequence). The CDR3 here is CASSSGGQGRTAEAFF. DNA of the CDR3: TGTGCCAGCAGTTCAGGGGGACAGGGAAGAACGGCTGAAGCTTTCTTT.

The V call is TRBV5-1, the J call TRBJ1-1; TRBD1 is a possible D gene (6 bases). This CDR3 is 13 amino acids long. Trimming left V 4 bases short and J 8 bases short, with 15 bases between. Germline V gene sequence: CDR1 SGHRS, CDR2 YFSETQ. CDR3 sequence (DNA): TGCGCCAGCAGCCGGACAGTCGCGGTGGAAGCTTTCTTT. Encoded protein: CASSRTVAVEAFF.

This clone appeared once. The CDR3 spells CASSPRSLKDTQYF. CDR3 DNA: TGTGCCAGCAGCCCCCGGTCACTCAAGGATACGCAGTATTTT. The V and J genes are TRBV7-2 and TRBJ2-3; no reliable D call. Germline values: CDR1 SGHTA, CDR2 FQGNSA. This CDR3 comprises 14 residues. Trimming cost V 5 bases and J 6 bases, with 15 bases left between them.

This clone appeared a single time. This chain joins TRBV2 and TRBJ1-4; TRBD1 might be the D (5 bases). Trimming took off 6 bases at V and 5 bases at J, with 13 bases between the two ends. The CDR3 covers 14 residues. The V gene's germline CDR1 is SNHLY and CDR2 FYNNEI. The CDR3 nucleotides are TGTGCCAGCAGGGAGACAGTTAGCAATGAAAAACTGTTTTTT. This encodes CASRETVSNEKLFF.

The CDR3: CASSLGTGAYGYTF. CDR3 sequence (DNA): TGCGCCAGCAGCTTGGGGACAGGGGCGTATGGCTACACCTTC. V usage is TRBV5-1 and J usage is TRBJ1-2, with 9 nucleotides matching TRBD1. CDR3 length: 14 residues. Germline lookup yields CDR1 SGHRS and CDR2 YFSETQ. After removal of 0 bases from V and 5 bases from J, the junction contained 2 bases not matched to a gene.

V and J are TRBV9 and TRBJ2-1, with 7 bases matching TRBD2. This CDR3 has 14 amino acids. V was pared by 0 bases and J by 7 bases, with 4 bases of the junction left unmatched. Looked up from germline, CDR1 is SGDLS and CDR2 is YYNGEE. In DNA form, the CDR3 reads TGTGCCAGCAGCGTAGTCCTAGCGGAGAATGAGCAGTTCTTC. As protein: CASSVVLAENEQFF.

This chain links TRBV13 with TRBJ2-2; TRBD2 matches 13 bases. Germline V gene data show CDR1 as PRHDT and CDR2 as FYEKMQ (reference sequence). Unmatched junction bases numbered 4, after V lost 8 bases and J lost 4 bases. The CDR3 consists of 15 residues. The chain's CDR3 is CASGLAGAGTGELFF. The CDR3 DNA reads TGTGCCAGCGGACTAGCGGGAGCGGGCACCGGGGAGCTGTTTTTT.

CDR3 residues: CASSQQELITYEQYF. The CDR3 DNA is TGTGCCAGCAGCCAACAGGAGCTGATAACCTACGAGCAGTACTTC. The chain employs TRBV7-2 and TRBJ2-7, with D maybe TRBD1 (5 bases). This CDR3 region has 15 residues. Looked up from germline, CDR1 is SGHTA and CDR2 is FQGNSA. Trimming left V 5 bases short and J 2 bases short, with 16 bases between.

The rearrangement uses TRBV5-1 and TRBJ1-1; D is unclear. Germline V lookup: CDR1 SGHRS, CDR2 YFSETQ. CDR3 length equals 14 residues. With 6 bases removed from V and 3 bases from J, the gap between germline ends came to 15 bases. The CDR3 region has the DNA TGCGCCAGCAAGGGCATCATGGGAGACACTGAAGCTTTCTTT. Amino acid sequence: CASKGIMGDTEAFF.

As DNA, the CDR3 is TGCGCCAGCAGCTTTACAAATTCACCCCTCCACTTT. Its translation: CASSFTNSPLHF. The gene calls are TRBV5-1 and TRBJ1-6; D gene unclear. CDR3 length: 12 amino acids. V lost 2 bases and J 7 bases, leaving 4 bases between the germline ends. Looked up from germline, CDR1 is SGHRS and CDR2 is YFSETQ.

This rearrangement joins TRBV7-3 to TRBJ2-1; TRBD2 aligns across 14 bases. The V gene end was trimmed by 6 bases and the J gene end by 9 bases; junction bases not matched to a gene: 7. The CDR3 contains 15 residues. CDR1 and CDR2 from the germline V gene are SGHTA and FQGTGA. The CDR3 loop is CASSKTSGGAIEQFF. As DNA, the CDR3 is TGTGCCAGCAGTAAGACTAGCGGGGGGGCTATTGAGCAGTTCTTC.

This chain connects TRBV4-1 to TRBJ2-7, with 7 bases aligning to TRBD2. Germline V gives CDR1 MGHRA, CDR2 YSYEKL. Germline trimming cut 3 bases from V and 3 bases from J; bases unmatched to any gene: 11. The CDR3 runs to 16 residues. The CDR3 loop reads CASSQGPSGLDYEQYF. The DNA of the CDR3 is TGCGCCAGCAGCCAGGGGCCTAGCGGTCTAGACTACGAGCAGTACTTC.

The gene calls are TRBV15 and TRBJ2-7; possibly TRBD1 for D (6 bases). The V gene's germline CDR1 is LNHNV and CDR2 YYDKDF (reference sequence). The V end lost 0 bases, the J end lost 6 bases, and 15 bases lay between the germline ends. This CDR3 spans 15 amino acids. CDR3 sequence: CATSRDQDRRGEQYF. The DNA of the CDR3 is TGTGCCACCAGCAGAGATCAGGACAGAAGGGGCGAGCAGTACTTC.

V is TRBV27 and J is TRBJ1-5; 8 bases align to TRBD1. The CDR3 contains 12 residues. Germline V gene data show CDR1 as MNHEY and CDR2 as SMNVEV (reference sequence). This chain's CDR3 is CGTGRINQPQHF. The DNA for the CDR3 is TGTGGGACAGGGCGAATCAATCAGCCCCAGCATTTT.

This clone was seen more than once but under ten times. The chain has TRBV10-3 and TRBJ2-7, with 14 bases fitting TRBD2. This CDR3 is built from 16 residues. The V gene's germline CDR1 is ENHRY and CDR2 SYGVKD. Losses at the gene ends were 10 bases for V and 3 bases for J; bases not matched to a gene: 11. The CDR3 DNA follows: TGTGCCACCGGGGGGGGACTAGCGGGAGTCAGCTACGAGCAGTACTTC. This codes for CATGGGLAGVSYEQYF.

In this sample, this clone turned up once. The genes are TRBV9 and TRBJ2-7; D unclear. Germline V gene sequence: CDR1 SGDLS, CDR2 YYNGEE. Between the trimmed V and J ends, which lost 0 bases and 6 bases, there was a span of 10 bases. The CDR3 is 13 amino acids. This CDR3 reads CASSVDPLSEQYF. Written as DNA, the CDR3 is TGTGCCAGCAGCGTAGATCCCCTGAGCGAGCAGTACTTC.

The genes are TRBV2 and TRBJ2-3, with D perhaps matching TRBD2 (5 bases). Trimming took 5 bases from V and 6 from J, leaving 18 bases between them. Germline-derived CDR1 and CDR2 are SNHLY and FYNNEI. This CDR3 has 15 residues. The DNA of the CDR3 is TGTGCCAGCAGTCTACTAGTCACGCCGGTGGATACGCAGTATTTT. Its protein is CASSLLVTPVDTQYF.